These 4 T cell receptor beta chains came from one sample sequenced in a study of T cells in Graves' hyperthyroidism and ophthalmopathy (dated by TCRdb to between 2017 and 2020). Receptor libraries were prepared by multiplex PCR. The sequencer was an Illumina HiSeq 2000. The TCR beta CDR3 regions were amplified from RNA transcripts. For the first round of RT-PCR on the TCR CDR3, the HTBI primer set was used together with the Qiagen OneStep RT-PCR kit. TCRdb took the public reads, trimmed them with fastp at Q25, ran MiXCR for clone calling and kept in-frame beta chains. Duplicate CDR3 protein sequences are folded into a single record with the most common DNA and genes. This sample comprises 450,000 to 650,000 distinct CDR3 sequences, 17% of them detected only once. Roughly 15% of the sample is held by the ten biggest clonotypes. The sample was blood. These receptors originate from a woman younger than 30 with Graves' ophthalmopathy.

This clonotype occurred a few times. The chain carries TRBV6-2 or TRBV6-3 and TRBJ1-5, with a weak D call TRBD1 (6 bases). Trimming cost V 3 bases and J 5 bases, with 14 bases left between them. The CDR3 is 15 residues long. Looked up from germline, CDR1 is MNHEY and CDR2 is SVGEGT. The CDR3 spells CASSYGGWGHQPQHF. CDR3 nucleotides: TGTGCCAGCAGTTATGGGGGTTGGGGGCATCAGCCCCAGCATTTT.

This rearrangement joins TRBV6-2 or TRBV6-3 to TRBJ2-1; 7 bases map to TRBD1. From germline, CDR1 is MNHEY and CDR2 SVGEGT. CDR3 length: 15 amino acids. Trimming took 4 bases from V and 3 from J; bases not matched to a gene: 6. The CDR3 is CASSLKGQYYNEQFF. In DNA form, the CDR3 reads TGTGCCAGCAGTTTAAAGGGACAGTACTACAATGAGCAGTTCTTC.

This clonotype was counted only a few times. The chain couples TRBV5-8 to TRBJ2-7, with 11 bases fitting TRBD1. The germline V gene encodes CDR1 SGHTS and CDR2 YDEGEE. Trimming at V came to 0 bases and at J to 2 bases, leaving 10 bases not matched to a gene. The CDR3 runs to 18 residues. The CDR3 sequence: CASSLEEGTGGWAYEQYF. CDR3 sequence (DNA): TGTGCCAGCAGCTTGGAAGAGGGGACAGGGGGTTGGGCCTACGAGCAGTACTTC.

The chain carries TRBV4-1 and TRBJ1-1; D unresolved. Germline V gives CDR1 MGHRA, CDR2 YSYEKL. The CDR3 sequence is 14 residues long. Trimming took off 2 bases at V and 0 bases at J, with 7 bases between the two ends. CDR3 in amino acids: CASSQRELNTEAFF. The CDR3 coding sequence is TGCGCCAGCAGCCAAAGGGAGTTGAACACTGAAGCTTTCTTT.